This entry features one T cell receptor (beta chain) sequence. This entry belongs to a study of cytomegalovirus exposure and HLA in healthy donors. Every donor was a healthy person donating bone marrow. With 60 Vbeta and 13 Jbeta primers, the PCR was carried out. Generated by immunoSEQ multiplex PCR, the TCRdb table keeps only in-frame clones and is missing some. The data hold roughly 190,000 clones, with about 77% observed a single time. V lost 5 bases to trimming and J lost 4 bases, with 5 bases between them. This CDR3 is built from 11 residues. In germline, CDR1 is MGHDK, CDR2 SYGVNS. The receptor was derived from a female donor in good health and CMV-seronegative. This rearrangement joins TRBV25-1 to TRBJ1-2; D not certain. The specimen was PBMCs. The CDR3 is CASSRSYGYTF. The CDR3 coding sequence is TGTGCCAGCAGTCGTAGCTATGGCTACACCTTC.